Below, 27 T cell receptor beta chains from the same sample are listed, as sequenced in a study of T-cell memory formation after mild COVID-19. Via MiXCR, TCRdb re-called the 5' RACE reads, giving one row per CDR3 protein. The data contain 380,000 or so distinct CDR3 sequences, 13% to 15% of them singletons. Sequencing input: PBMCs or a T cell subset sorted from them (not recorded which). The source of these receptors is a man aged 18 to 29 who had mild COVID-19 (a few samples of this study predate the infection). Cell type and time point are not known.

This clonotype was seen a few times. The genes are TRBV3-1 and TRBJ1-6; no clear D gene. V lost 0 bases and J 5 bases, leaving 8 bases between the germline ends. The CDR3 extends over 15 amino acids. Germline V gene data show CDR1 as LGHDT and CDR2 as YNNKEL (reference sequence). The CDR3 sequence: CASSQEDLDNSPLHF. CDR3 coding DNA: TGTGCCAGCAGCCAAGAGGACCTGGATAATTCACCCCTCCACTTT.

The genes are TRBV7-6 and TRBJ2-3; 14 positions match TRBD2. The trim removed 1 base at V and 4 bases at J, leaving 4 bases unmatched. In germline, CDR1 is SGHVS, CDR2 FNYEAQ. CDR3 size: 17 residues. CDR3 residues: CASSLGGLAGVADTQYF. CDR3 coding DNA: TGTGCCAGCAGCTTAGGGGGACTAGCGGGAGTTGCAGATACGCAGTATTTT.

This clonotype has a handful of counts. The CDR3 sequence: CASSQEKRGTEAFF. Written as DNA, the CDR3 is TGTGCCAGCAGCCAAGAGAAGCGAGGCACTGAAGCTTTCTTT. The gene calls are TRBV4-2 and TRBJ1-1; D unresolved. CDR3 length: 14 amino acids. With 0 bases removed from V and 4 bases from J, the gap between germline ends came to 9 bases. Germline CDR1 is LGHNA and CDR2 is YNFKEQ.

This clonotype has at least ten counts. At one end, the junction sequence differs from germline, possibly due to a read error. This chain joins TRBV5-1 and TRBJ2-1; either TRBD1 or TRBD2 may fit D (6 bases each). The CDR3 runs 15 residues. Germline assignment: CDR1 SGHRS and CDR2 YFSETQ. The CDR3 region is CASSLGGSSYNEQFF. The DNA of the CDR3 is TGTGCCAGCAGCCTAGGGGGGAGCTCCTACAATGAGCAGTTCTTC.

V is TRBV7-8 and J is TRBJ1-3; D unclear. There are 17 residues in the CDR3. Germline V gene sequence: CDR1 SGHVS, CDR2 FQNEAQ. V was shortened by 3 bases and J by 0 bases, with 15 bases between the two germline ends. DNA of the CDR3: TGTGCCAGCAGCTTGTCCTTAGGGCCCACCTCTGGAAACACCATATATTTT. Protein: CASSLSLGPTSGNTIYF.

The CDR3 DNA sequence: TGCGCCAGCAGCTTCCGGGACGCTTACAATGAGCAGTTCTTC. Its protein product is CASSFRDAYNEQFF. The V and J genes are TRBV4-3 and TRBJ2-1; D assignment may be TRBD1 or TRBD2 (5 bases each). The ends were cut back, 5 bases at V and 4 bases at J, with 12 bases in the middle. Germline values: CDR1 LGHNA, CDR2 YSLEER. This CDR3 is 14 amino acids long.

V and J are TRBV20-1 and TRBJ2-7, with 7 bases matching TRBD2. J lost 3 bases, V lost 6 bases, and 5 bases had no gene match. CDR1 and CDR2 (germline): DFQATT, SNEGSKA (reference sequence). The CDR3 has 12 amino acids. CDR3 bases: TGCAGTGCGCGCGGGGGAAACTACGAGCAGTACGTC. Translating gives CSARGGNYEQYV.

This chain links TRBV4-1 with TRBJ1-5; D may be TRBD1 (6 bases). The length of the CDR3 is 16 residues. The V and J ends lost 1 base and 4 bases respectively, with 14 bases between them. In germline, CDR1 is MGHRA, CDR2 YSYEKL. For the CDR3, the DNA is TGCGCCAGCAGCCAAGGGGGGCTAGCAGCGAATCAGCCCCAGCATTTT. Translated, it gives CASSQGGLAANQPQHF.

This clonotype was counted a few times. The CDR3 DNA reads TGTGCCAGCAGTTTTGGTCAGTTTAGCAATCAGCCCCAGCATTTT. Translating gives CASSFGQFSNQPQHF. The chain uses TRBV27 and TRBJ1-5; D gene unclear. The CDR3 covers 15 residues. Trimming took off 3 bases at V and 0 bases at J, with 9 bases between the two ends. Germline assignment: CDR1 MNHEY and CDR2 SMNVEV (reference sequence).

V gene TRBV3-1 combines with J gene TRBJ2-1; D assignment may be TRBD1 or TRBD2 (5 bases each). The V end was cut by 4 bases, the J end by 1 base, with 8 bases between. In germline, CDR1 is LGHDT, CDR2 YNNKEL (reference sequence). CDR3 length: 14 residues. Here the CDR3 reads CASSRGWSYNEQFF. DNA of the CDR3: TGTGCCAGCAGCCGGGGGTGGTCCTACAATGAGCAGTTCTTC.

This clonotype was detected many times. V usage is TRBV7-2 and J usage is TRBJ2-7, with 7 bases fitting TRBD2. Germline loops: CDR1 SGHTA, CDR2 FQGNSA. The V segment lost 4 bases and the J segment 4 bases; nucleotides outside the gene matches: 10. The CDR3 covers 15 residues. CDR3 coding DNA: TGTGCCAGCAGCTACGAGGGCGGGGGAAATTACGAGCAGTACTTC. Protein: CASSYEGGGNYEQYF.

This clonotype has more than one count but fewer than ten. The CDR3, as DNA: TGTGCCAGCTCACCACCGTCCCAGTTGAACACTGAAGCTTTCTTT. Amino acid sequence: CASSPPSQLNTEAFF. The chain has TRBV18 and TRBJ1-1; D gene ambiguous. Germline CDR1 and CDR2: KGHSH and LQKENI. The CDR3 has 15 residues. V lost 0 bases and J lost 0, with 8 bases in between.

The rearrangement uses TRBV7-9 and TRBJ1-3, with no clear D. CDR3 length: 18 amino acids. The V gene's germline CDR1 is SEHNR and CDR2 FQNEAQ (reference sequence). The ends were cut back, 4 bases at V and 0 bases at J, with 19 bases in the middle. CDR3 loop: CASSSPLGPGSSGNTIYF. The DNA of the CDR3 is TGTGCCAGCAGCTCCCCCCTAGGCCCAGGCAGCTCTGGAAACACCATATATTTT.

The chain has TRBV6-5 and TRBJ1-4; 7 bases agree with TRBD1. The length of the CDR3 is 15 residues. CDR1 MNHEY and CDR2 SVGAGI come from the germline V gene. The V gene end was trimmed by 4 bases and the J gene end by 8 bases; junction bases not matched to a gene: 10. CDR3: CASSSLTGLGEKLFF. The CDR3 nucleotides are TGTGCCAGCAGTTCCCTGACAGGGTTGGGGGAAAAACTGTTTTTT.

This sequence joins TRBV12-3 or TRBV12-4 and TRBJ2-5; TRBD2 might be the D (5 bases). V was shortened by 3 bases and J by 4 bases, with 9 bases between the two germline ends. CDR3 length: 13 amino acids. The CDR3, as DNA: TGTGCCAGCAGTTTCGAAGGAGGAGAGACCCAGTACTTC. As protein: CASSFEGGETQYF.

The chain employs TRBV4-3 and TRBJ1-1; 7 positions agree with TRBD1. V shed 4 bases and J 4 bases; nucleotides not matched to a gene: 6. CDR1 is LGHNA, CDR2 YSLEER, per germline. The CDR3 spans 14 residues. The chain's CDR3 is CASSRTQGSTEAFF. DNA of the CDR3: TGCGCCAGCAGCCGGACACAGGGGAGCACTGAAGCTTTCTTT.

The chain joins TRBV6-2 or TRBV6-3 to TRBJ2-5, with a tentative D call TRBD1 (6 bases). CDR1 is MNHEY and CDR2 is SVGEGT in the germline V gene. The ends were cut back, 6 bases at V and 2 bases at J, with 13 bases in the middle. This CDR3 is 14 amino acids long. The chain's CDR3 is CASRTRTVQETQYF. The DNA for the CDR3 is TGTGCCAGCAGGACCCGGACAGTACAAGAGACCCAGTACTTC.

The chain couples TRBV19 to TRBJ2-2; possibly TRBD1 for D (6 bases). Per germline, CDR1 LNHDA and CDR2 SQIVND (reference sequence). Trimming cost V 1 base and J 5 bases, with 11 bases left between them. The CDR3 has 15 amino acids. The CDR3 region has the DNA TGTGCCAGTAGTATAGTGGCAGGGGTGACCGGGGAGCTGTTTTTT. It translates to CASSIVAGVTGELFF.

This clonotype was seen a few times. J is TRBJ2-7 and V is TRBV5-4; D is unresolved. The CDR3 spans 13 residues. From germline, CDR1 is SGHNT and CDR2 YYREEE (reference sequence). V lost 3 bases and J 2 bases, leaving 9 bases between the germline ends. CDR3 nucleotides: TGTGCCAGCAGCTCCGACCGCGCCTACGAGCAGTACGTC. Protein product: CASSSDRAYEQYV.

This clonotype was seen a single time. V gene TRBV9 combines with J gene TRBJ1-1; D remains unclear. V was clipped by 6 bases and J by 4 bases, with 10 bases between them. The germline V gene encodes CDR1 SGDLS and CDR2 YYNGEE. CDR3 length: 12 amino acids. The DNA of the CDR3 is TGTGCCAGCACGGGTTTGGGCACTGAAGCTTTCTTT. Its protein product is CASTGLGTEAFF. Combining the CDR3 with reference TRBV9 and TRBJ1-1 gives the whole variable domain DSGVTQTPKHLITATGQRVTLRCSPRSGDLSVYWYQQSLDQGLQFLIQYYNGEERAKGNILERFSAQQFPDLHSELNLSSLELGDSALYFCASTGLGTEAFFGQGTRLTVV.

This clonotype was detected many times. This chain connects TRBV7-3 to TRBJ2-2, with D uncertain. CDR1 and CDR2 (germline): SGHTA, FQGTGA. V was pared by 2 bases and J by 0 bases, with 10 bases between. CDR3 length: 16 residues. The CDR3 coding sequence is TGTGCCAGCAGCTTACGGGCTACCGCGAACACCGGGGAGCTGTTTTTT. It yields the protein CASSLRATANTGELFF.

This clonotype has ten or more counts. The chain links TRBV7-2 to TRBJ1-2; 8 positions agree with TRBD1. The germline V gene has CDR1 SGHTA and CDR2 FQGNSA. V lost 8 bases and J lost 4; bases outside the gene matches: 9. There are 14 residues in the CDR3. CDR3 amino acids: CASGRTGSGYGYTF. The CDR3 DNA follows: TGTGCCAGCGGGCGGACAGGGAGCGGCTATGGCTACACCTTC.

This clonotype was counted at least ten times. V usage is TRBV18 and J usage is TRBJ2-5; the D gene is possibly TRBD1 (8 bases). Germline lookup yields CDR1 KGHSH and CDR2 LQKENI. Trimming cost V 0 bases and J 5 bases, with 13 bases left between them. The CDR3 is made up of 15 amino acids. CDR3 sequence reads: CASSPPGQGGETQYF. In nucleotides, the CDR3 is TGTGCCAGCTCACCACCCGGACAGGGAGGGGAGACCCAGTACTTC. Full variable domain (missing parts from reference TRBV18 and TRBJ2-5): NAGVMQNPRHLVRRRGQEARLRCSPMKGHSHVYWYRQLPEEGLKFMVYLQKENIIDESGMPKERFSAEFPKEGPSILRIQQVVRGDSAAYFCASSPPGQGGETQYFGPGTRLLVL.

The chain couples TRBV28 to TRBJ1-2; maybe TRBD1 (6 bases). Germline V gives CDR1 MDHEN, CDR2 SYDVKM. The CDR3 covers 14 residues. V lost 5 bases, J lost 2 bases, and 12 bases lay in between. CDR3 region: CASSTGLGNYGYTF. Here the CDR3 DNA reads TGTGCCAGCAGTACAGGGCTCGGCAACTATGGCTACACCTTC.

In this sample, this clonotype turned up a few times. This chain joins TRBV30 and TRBJ2-1; the D gene could be TRBD1 or TRBD2 (5 bases each). This CDR3 has 12 amino acids. Looked up from germline, CDR1 is GTSNPN and CDR2 is SVGIG (reference sequence). Trimming shortened V by 0 bases and J by 8 bases, and 8 bases separated the two germline ends. This CDR3 reads CAWSVLGDEQFF. CDR3 nucleotides: TGTGCCTGGAGTGTACTAGGGGATGAGCAGTTCTTC.

This clonotype was observed a handful of times. V gene TRBV4-2 combines with J gene TRBJ1-1; D remains unclear. Germline CDR1 is LGHNA and CDR2 is YNFKEQ. V lost 0 bases, J lost 1 base, and 6 bases lay in between. The CDR3 length is 14 residues. The CDR3 DNA sequence: TGTGCCAGCAGCCAAGATTATTGGAACACTGAAGCTTTCTTT. Encoded protein: CASSQDYWNTEAFF.

This clonotype has only a few counts. The J gene is TRBJ1-1, the V gene TRBV5-1, with a weak D call TRBD1 (5 bases). Trimming left V 0 bases short and J 1 base short, with 13 bases between. The CDR3 has 16 residues. The V gene's germline CDR1 is SGHRS and CDR2 YFSETQ. The CDR3 sequence: CASSLVTGVSNTEAFF. CDR3 bases: TGCGCCAGCAGCTTGGTTACGGGGGTCTCGAACACTGAAGCTTTCTTT.